This TCR beta chain was recorded in a study of blood T cell repertoires in COVID-19 (dated by TCRdb to 2018 to 2021). Regarding the research as a whole: Collaborator samples came from the United States, Italy and Spain and covered acute and convalescent phases of COVID-19. The material from the prospective study consisted of cDNA or gDNA derived from T cells, B-cell-depleted T cells, or PBMCs. Deeply sampled blood TCRbeta repertoires from subjects exposed to, actively infected with, or recovered from COVID-19 were included in the dataset. A freely available public database, intended as a resource for researchers studying the immune response to SARS-CoV-2, is where the repertoires were released. Samples came from the ongoing ImmuneRACE study (first 160 participants) plus 1,254 subjects from 6 global collaborators. A de-identified subject ID, COVID-19 status, age in years and sex were almost always included in the sample metadata. Where HLA class I and class II types were available, the types were taken from metadata supplied by the sample provider, not from assay-based typing. General findings and caveats noted by the study authors: The amount of clinical and demographic metadata varied by source and participant and was provided uncurated.

As regards this clone: The target of this receptor is not known. Base qualities are not provided; no much larger clone lies one nucleotide away.

At one collaborating source in Seattle, patients were enrolled during active infection and were followed longitudinally through the course of disease. Collaborating institutions collected whole blood in K2EDTA tubes following their own protocols. For TCRbeta analysis, collaborators shipped samples as frozen whole blood, isolated PBMCs, or DNA extracted from either of those sample types. TCRbeta CDR3 regions were amplified from genomic DNA by means of the immunoSEQ Assay, a bias-controlled multiplex PCR. Per the original workflow: The number of nucleated cells in each sample was estimated by amplification of reference gene primers within the assay. To quantify the absolute abundance of each unique TCRbeta CDR3 rearrangement, sequence reads were collapsed and filtered. For each sample, productive Simpson clonality was calculated as the square root of Simpson's diversity index across productive rearrangements. Drawn from immuneACCESS, this table holds only the in-frame rearrangements with V and J called that TCRdb kept. Clones are partly lost; checked studies trace under half to an unresolved V gene and leave the rest unexplained. That table is the source of V, J and clone size, and D and trimming were worked out from the DNA. This sample gives around 100,000 clones in total; approximately 85% of them show up just once. Clones ranked in the top ten supply around 6% of the sample.

Sequenced: peripheral blood. The source is a woman aged 60-70 years with COVID-19, enrolled during active disease.

CDR3 region: CASRGMNTEAFF. The sequenced DNA: TGTGCCAGCAGGGGCATGAACACTGAAGCTTTCTTT. The rearranged segments are TRBV2 and TRBJ1-1, with the D gene too uncertain to name. The germline V gene supplies CDR1 SNHLY and CDR2 FYNNEI. Spanning cysteine to phenylalanine, the CDR3 consists of 12 amino acids. Only CDR3 DNA is held: 36 bases, read in frame from base 1. V sheds 6 bases and J sheds 0 bases, leaving 5 bases between their ends.